Sequencing of this T cell receptor beta chain was carried out in a study of T cell repertoires in cytomegalovirus infection. Across the whole study: Carrying CMV and the relevant HLA type showed in public TCR beta signatures. Whole-study results and caveats: Cumulated frequencies of public TCR beta families served to identify carriers of CMV plus the relevant HLA. The response measured ex vivo was dominated by TCR beta clonotypes (HLA-C-restricted and CMV-specific).

This CDR3 contains 14 residues. V was clipped by 6 bases and J by 2 bases; unmatched bases: 6. The germline V gene encodes CDR1 SGHAT and CDR2 FQNNGV. TCRdb passed the reads through MiXCR, listing each CDR3 protein once. The table records 200,000 or so distinct CDR3 sequences, roughly 34% of them present only once. A note on this clonotype: Its target is unknown.

Sequences were derived from CD8+ T cells from cultured PBMCs, sampled from culture after CMV antigen stimulation. V and J are TRBV11-2 and TRBJ2-5, with TRBD2 matching over 7 bases. This sequence was found in a human donor in good health (CMV status not recorded). Some clones in this sample may be carry-over from other donors' samples. The CDR3 coding sequence is TGTGCCAGCAGTCCAGGACTAGATCAAGAGACCCAGTACTTC. Translating gives CASSPGLDQETQYF.